The T cell receptor beta chain under discussion was sequenced for a study of T cell responses to AZD1222 COVID-19 vaccine. General observations from the study: Unmutated variant regions are reportedly the target of nearly half of TCRs that are spike-specific.

Assay: immunoSEQ multiplex PCR; the TCRdb copy retains only in-frame clones and omits some. The repertoire includes around 170,000 clones, roughly 90% of them detected once, and approximately 0.97% sits in the top ten. About this clone: No antigen is known for it.

Germline CDR1 SNHLY, CDR2 FYNNEI. This CDR3 is 17 amino acids long. V shed 9 bases, J shed 4 bases, and the junction held 13 bases outside the gene matches. The gene calls are TRBV2 and TRBJ1-3, with 12 bases lining up with TRBD1. Here the sequenced sample was peripheral blood, taken on day 0 of AZD1222 vaccination. The receptor was isolated from an adult in good health. The CDR3 region is CARQALGQGASGNTIYF. The CDR3 DNA follows: TGTGCCAGGCAGGCCCTGGGACAGGGGGCGTCAGGAAACACCATATATTTT.